This TCR beta chain comes out of a study of cytomegalovirus exposure and HLA in healthy donors. Germline V gene lookup returns CDR1 SNHLY and CDR2 FYNNEI. V gave up 7 bases and J gave up 5 bases, with 15 bases separating them. The CDR3 length is 14 residues. About this clone itself: Other nucleotide sequences from this sample produce the same CDR3.

PCR was performed using 60 Vbeta and 13 Jbeta primers. Libraries were prepared by immunoSEQ multiplex PCR; TCRdb keeps only in-frame clonotypes and omits some of them. In the table there are roughly 150,000 clones, about 72% of which are singletons. This clonotype was obtained from a man in his fifties in good health and CMV-seropositive. The chain employs TRBV2 and TRBJ1-5, with no clear D. Material for sequencing was PBMCs. The CDR3 DNA is TGTGCCAGCAAGCGGACTACAGCGGATCAGCCCCAGCATTTT. Residues: CASKRTTADQPQHF.